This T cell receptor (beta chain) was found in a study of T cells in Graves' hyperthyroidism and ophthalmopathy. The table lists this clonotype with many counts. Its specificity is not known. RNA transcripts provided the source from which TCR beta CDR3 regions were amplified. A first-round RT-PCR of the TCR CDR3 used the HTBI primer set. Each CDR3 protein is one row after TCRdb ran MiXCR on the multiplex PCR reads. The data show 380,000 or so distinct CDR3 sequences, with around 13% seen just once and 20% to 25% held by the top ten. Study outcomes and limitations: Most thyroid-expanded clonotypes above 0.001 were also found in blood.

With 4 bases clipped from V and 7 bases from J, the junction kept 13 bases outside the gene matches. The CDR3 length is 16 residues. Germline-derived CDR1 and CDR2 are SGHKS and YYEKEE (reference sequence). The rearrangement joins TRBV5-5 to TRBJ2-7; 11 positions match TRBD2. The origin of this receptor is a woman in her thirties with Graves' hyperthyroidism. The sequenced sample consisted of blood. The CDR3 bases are TGTGCCAGCAGCCCAGGCCGGACTAGCGGGCCGGTGGAGCAGTACTTC. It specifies CASSPGRTSGPVEQYF.